This TCR beta chain was identified in a study of metastatic and nonmetastatic thyroid tumors (dated by TCRdb to 2020 to 2021). Looking at the study overall: Repertoires from peripheral blood and from tumor or nodule tissue samples of malignant and benign thyroid patients were compared.

Libraries came from PCR. TCRdb names Illumina HiSeq 4000 as the instrument used. High-throughput sequencing was used to profile the TCR beta-chain CDR3 region of each patient. For the original study's pipeline: CDR3 differences across clinicopathological groups were used to build a classifier for discriminating distant-metastatic papillary thyroid cancer patients. The Shannon index was used to assess repertoire diversity, and the Morisita-Horn index was used to assess tumor-blood repertoire similarity. The public reads were run again by TCRdb, first through fastp at Q25 and then through MiXCR, and only productive beta chains were kept. The V and J calls reflect TCRdb's pipeline rather than the authors' work. This sample gives some 29,000 clones in total; 7.4% of them show up just once. The ten largest clones represent just under 45% of the sample. No patient had received any treatment before thyroid surgery. The study retrospectively analysed patient clinical samples collected from about 2011 to 2018 using T-cell receptor beta sequencing.

This clone has at least ten counts. Its antigen is not yet known. Per-base quality was not reported, and no clone a single base away is much larger than it. V has 5 bases trimmed and J has 5 bases trimmed; junction bases matching no gene number 6. CDR1 is given as LGHDT and CDR2 as YNNKEL, both from the germline V gene (reference sequence). The CDR3 covers 14 residues, taking in both the cysteine and the phenylalanine. Left in the record is the CDR3 DNA by itself, 42 bases read in frame from the first base. Broad study findings and their caveats: TCR beta diversity was reported as significantly higher in malignant tumors than in benign nodules, in both blood and tumor samples.

Recombination joined TRBV3-1 with TRBJ2-7, with TRBD2 matching 10 junction bases. The sequence derives from a female donor with papillary thyroid cancer or a benign thyroid nodule (not recorded which). Some clones in this sample may be carry-over from other donors' samples. Sample: blood. The base sequence is TGTGCCAGCAGCGGCCTAGCGGGAGCTGACGAGCAGTACTTC. This yields the protein CASSGLAGADEQYF.